This TCR beta chain came from a study of breast tumors, draining lymph nodes, adjacent tissues. This CDR3 is built from 14 residues. The V end lost 1 base, the J end lost 6 bases, and 12 bases lay between the germline ends. In germline, CDR1 is SGHDN, CDR2 FVKESK. TCRdb re-called the multiplex PCR reads with MiXCR, one entry per CDR3 protein. The table shows some 150,000 distinct CDR3 sequences, with about 33% occurring only once. Breast cancer patients provided tissue from their axillary draining lymph nodes. The table lists this clonotype with many counts. The antigen is not known. Broader study findings: Data fit most tumor T cells coming from lymph node, expanding in tumor. Tumor repertoires ranked between lymph nodes and nontumor tissue in diversity, with V and J gene preferences.

The chain uses TRBV14 and TRBJ1-2; D uncertain. The clonotype originates from a female donor with breast cancer. Some clones in this sample may be carry-over from other donors' samples. Sequencing was performed on axillary lymph node tissue. The CDR3, as DNA: TGTGCCAGCAGCCAAGTGGCGGCCAACCATGGCTACACCTTC. It is translated as CASSQVAANHGYTF.